The T cell receptor (beta chain) under discussion was sequenced for a study of long-term antiretroviral therapy in people with HIV. V was trimmed by 0 bases and J by 5 bases, leaving 16 bases between them. Germline values: CDR1 MGHRA, CDR2 YSYEKL. The CDR3 sequence is 16 residues long. They ran version v3.0 of the immunoSEQ assay at survey level. Sequencing was performed with immunoSEQ multiplex PCR; in TCRdb, only in-frame clones are kept and a portion is missing. The data show roughly 45,000 clones, with around 84% seen just once and approximately 3.2% held by the top ten. This receptor was taken from a woman between 18 and 29 years old with HIV. V usage is TRBV4-1 and J usage is TRBJ2-5; TRBD2 is a possible D gene (6 bases). The sample consisted of unsorted PBMCs, taken 0.8 years after starting antiretroviral therapy. The CDR3 here is CASSQDRETSSETQYF. The CDR3 bases are TGCGCCAGCAGCCAAGATCGGGAGACGAGTAGCGAGACCCAGTACTTC.